Following are 24 T cell receptor beta chains from one sample sequenced in a study of CD8+ T cells in alopecia areata. RNA was extracted and reverse transcribed into cDNA as the sequencing template. Only in-frame clones appear in the TCRdb table, and some are missing; sequencing was by immunoSEQ multiplex PCR. The repertoire holds over 150,000 clones, with 55% to 70% as singletons. The treatment is: oral pan-JAK inhibitor, 5-10 mg twice daily. This specimen was CD4+ T cells sorted from blood, taken at week 4, from a patient treated with tofacitinib. These receptor sequences come from a human donor with alopecia areata.

This clone was recorded a few times. This rearrangement joins TRBV11-2 to TRBJ1-5; 8 bases are shared with TRBD1. With 1 base clipped from V and 8 bases from J, the junction kept 4 bases outside the gene matches. The length of the CDR3 is 14 residues. In germline, CDR1 is SGHAT, CDR2 FQNNGV. CDR3 amino acids: CASSLAGGLEPQHF. The CDR3 DNA reads TGTGCCAGCAGCTTAGCAGGGGGCCTGGAGCCCCAGCATTTT.

V usage is TRBV2 and J usage is TRBJ2-5; a possible D gene is TRBD2 (7 bases). V dropped 8 bases and J dropped 5 bases, with 24 bases sitting between them. Per the germline V gene, CDR1 is SNHLY and CDR2 is FYNNEI. This CDR3 comprises 16 residues. CDR3 coding DNA: TGTGCCAGCGCGGGGGCAGCTGGGGGGCCCTCGGAGACCCAGTACTTC. This codes for CASAGAAGGPSETQYF.

The chain is built from TRBV15 and TRBJ2-1; D unclear. Germline V lookup: CDR1 LNHNV, CDR2 YYDKDF (reference sequence). V lost 3 bases and J 0 bases, leaving 12 bases between the germline ends. This CDR3 is built from 16 residues. In nucleotides, the CDR3 is TGTGCCACCAGCAGCGGGTTCGGAAGCTCCTACAATGAGCAGTTCTTC. Its protein is CATSSGFGSSYNEQFF.

The sample holds a few counts of this clone. This sequence joins TRBV30 and TRBJ1-6; 12 positions match TRBD1. Unmatched junction bases numbered 5, after V lost 4 bases and J lost 10 bases. The CDR3 is made up of 14 amino acids. The germline gives CDR1 GTSNPN, CDR2 SVGIG (reference sequence). CDR3 DNA sequence: TGTGCCTGGAAGACGGGGACAGGGGGCTCACCCCTCCACTTT. Protein product: CAWKTGTGGSPLHF.

This clone was observed a few times. The chain couples TRBV11-1 to TRBJ2-2, with TRBD1 matching 9 bases. J lost 3 bases, V lost 4 bases, and 6 bases had no gene match. The CDR3 has 16 amino acids. In germline, CDR1 is SGHAT, CDR2 FQDESV (reference sequence). This CDR3 reads CASSSLGQGYTGELFF. CDR3 nucleotide sequence: TGTGCCAGCAGCTCGCTGGGACAGGGTTACACCGGGGAGCTGTTTTTT.

This chain joins TRBV14 and TRBJ2-5, with a possible D match to TRBD1 (7 bases). This CDR3 spans 14 amino acids. CDR1 and CDR2 from the germline V gene are SGHDN and FVKESK. The V end was cut by 3 bases, the J end by 5 bases, with 13 bases between. The CDR3 sequence is CASSHMTGRETQYF. The CDR3, as DNA: TGTGCCAGCAGCCATATGACAGGGAGGGAGACCCAGTACTTC. The entire variable domain, with the rest obtained from reference TRBV14 and TRBJ2-5, is as follows: EAGVTQFPSHSVIEKGQTVTLRCDPISGHDNLYWYRRVMGKEIKFLLHFVKESKQDESGMPNNRFLAERTGGTYSTLKVQPAELEDSGVYFCASSHMTGRETQYFGPGTRLLVL.

The rearrangement links TRBV6-1 to TRBJ2-1; 14 positions agree with TRBD2. This CDR3 is built from 14 residues. Germline trimming cut 8 bases from V and 6 bases from J; bases unmatched to any gene: 3. CDR1 is MNHNS, CDR2 SASEGT, per germline. For the CDR3, the DNA is TGTGCCAGCCAGACTAGCGGGGGGGGCAATGAGCAGTTCTTC. As protein: CASQTSGGGNEQFF.

The sample holds one count of this clone. The chain recombines TRBV4-2 with TRBJ1-5; D is unresolved. The CDR3 has 13 residues. In germline, CDR1 is LGHNA, CDR2 YNFKEQ. V was shortened by 1 base and J by 5 bases, with 6 bases between the two germline ends. The CDR3 loop is CASSQASDQPQHF. The CDR3 DNA follows: TGTGCCAGCAGCCAAGCTTCCGATCAGCCCCAGCATTTT.

The rearrangement joins TRBV29-1 to TRBJ1-1; D might be TRBD1 (5 bases). With 3 bases removed from V and 10 bases from J, the gap between germline ends came to 24 bases. The V gene's germline CDR1 is SQVTM and CDR2 ANQGSEA. This CDR3 region has 15 residues. DNA of the CDR3: TGCAGCGTTGACAGGGCCCTGAAGGGAGACCGAGGAGCTTTCTTT. This codes for CSVDRALKGDRGAFF.

The V call is TRBV19, the J call TRBJ2-7, with TRBD2 identical over 8 bases. The CDR3 runs to 14 residues. With 4 bases clipped from V and 5 bases from J, the junction kept 7 bases outside the gene matches. Germline CDR1 LNHDA, CDR2 SQIVND (reference sequence). CDR3 protein: CASSSQRGLHEQYF. In DNA form, the CDR3 reads TGTGCCAGTAGTAGTCAGCGGGGGCTCCACGAGCAGTACTTC.

The chain couples TRBV30 to TRBJ2-2; a possible D gene is TRBD2 (5 bases). Between the trimmed V and J ends, which lost 6 bases and 1 base, there was a span of 15 bases. Germline CDR1 is GTSNPN and CDR2 is SVGIG (reference sequence). The CDR3 covers 15 residues. The CDR3 region has the DNA TGTGCCTGCCAAACGCGGGCTATGAACACCGGGGAGCTGTTTTTT. Translation: CACQTRAMNTGELFF.

There are a few counts of this clone. V is TRBV7-9 and J is TRBJ1-6; D unclear. The germline V and J ends were trimmed by 0 bases and 10 bases, with 10 bases remaining between them. The CDR3 consists of 14 residues. From germline, CDR1 is SEHNR and CDR2 FQNEAQ (reference sequence). In DNA, the CDR3 is TGTGCCAGCAGCTTAGCGGACGCTATCTCACCCCTCCACTTT. Translating it yields CASSLADAISPLHF.

The chain recombines TRBV29-1 with TRBJ2-2; 7 bases map to TRBD1. In germline, CDR1 is SQVTM, CDR2 ANQGSEA. Trimming removed 6 bases from V and 6 bases from J; junction bases left unmatched: 7. This CDR3 spans 13 amino acids. The CDR3 bases are TGCAGCGTCGTGACAGGGTACGCCGGGGAGCTGTTTTTT. Translated: CSVVTGYAGELFF.

CDR3 coding DNA: TGTGCCAGCAGCTTCGAGGGTCGGGGCTACACCTTC. Amino acids: CASSFEGRGYTF. V usage is TRBV11-1 and J usage is TRBJ1-2; D gene uncertain. The CDR3 has 12 residues. V dropped 3 bases and J dropped 8 bases, with 10 bases sitting between them. CDR1 and CDR2 from the germline V gene are SGHAT and FQDESV (reference sequence).

This chain links TRBV6-5 with TRBJ1-1; D uncertain. Trimming took 0 bases from V and 4 from J, leaving 9 bases between them. There are 14 residues in the CDR3. The germline V gene encodes CDR1 MNHEY and CDR2 SVGAGI. CDR3 nucleotide sequence: TGTGCCAGCAGTTACTCCAGTCGGGGCACTGAAGCTTTCTTT. Encoded protein: CASSYSSRGTEAFF.

The chain is built from TRBV29-1 and TRBJ2-7; D possibly matches TRBD1 or TRBD2 (5 bases each). Germline lookup yields CDR1 SQVTM and CDR2 ANQGSEA. With 3 bases removed from V and 3 bases from J, the gap between germline ends came to 12 bases. The CDR3 sequence is 13 residues long. CDR3 sequence reads: CSVEGLAYYEQYF. Written as DNA, the CDR3 is TGCAGCGTTGAGGGGCTAGCCTACTACGAGCAGTACTTC.

This clone was found a few times. V is TRBV10-3 and J is TRBJ2-3, with TRBD2 identical over 10 bases. The germline V gene has CDR1 ENHRY and CDR2 SYGVKD. The CDR3 consists of 15 residues. The V gene end was trimmed by 2 bases and the J gene end by 1 base; junction bases not matched to a gene: 0. The CDR3 DNA reads TGTGCCATCAGTGAGACTAGCGGGGGCACAGATACGCAGTATTTT. Translation gives CAISETSGGTDTQYF.

The chain's CDR3 is CASSLWGGRETQYF. CDR3 bases: TGTGCCAGCAGCTTATGGGGGGGGAGAGAGACCCAGTACTTC. The chain uses TRBV5-4 and TRBJ2-5, with 7 positions matching TRBD2. V dropped 2 bases and J dropped 4; count of bases not matched to a gene: 5. This CDR3 comprises 14 residues. Germline CDR1 and CDR2: SGHNT and YYREEE (reference sequence).

J is TRBJ1-2 and V is TRBV7-2, with a weak D call TRBD1 (6 bases). The V gene's germline CDR1 is SGHTA and CDR2 FQGNSA. V was pared by 5 bases and J by 8 bases, with 15 bases between. The CDR3 length is 13 residues. Written as DNA, the CDR3 is TGTGCCAGCAGCCCGGTCGGGGGGCGAGGCTACACCTTC. Its protein is CASSPVGGRGYTF. Filled out from reference TRBV7-2 and TRBJ1-2, the complete variable domain reads GAGVSQSPSNKVTEKGKDVELRCDPISGHTALYWYRQSLGQGLEFLIYFQGNSAPDKSGLPSDRFSAERTGGSVSTLTIQRTQQEDSAVYLCASSPVGGRGYTFGSGTRLTVV.

This chain connects TRBV11-1 to TRBJ2-7; 7 bases fit TRBD1. V was pared by 7 bases and J by 0 bases, with 3 bases of the junction left unmatched. In germline, CDR1 is SGHAT, CDR2 FQDESV (reference sequence). The CDR3 runs 13 residues. The CDR3, as DNA: TGTGCCAGCAAGAGACAGGGCTCCTACGAGCAGTACTTC. It is translated as CASKRQGSYEQYF.

The CDR3 DNA reads as TGTGCCTGGAGTGTAATCGTAACTGAAGCTTTCTTT. This translates into CAWSVIVTEAFF. The V gene is TRBV30, the J gene TRBJ1-1; no definite D call. CDR1 is GTSNPN and CDR2 is SVGIG in the germline V gene (reference sequence). The CDR3 is 12 residues long. The V and J ends lost 0 bases and 5 bases respectively, with 7 bases between them.

CDR3 sequence: CASSQTPRWPQHF. In DNA, the CDR3 is TGCGCCAGCAGCCAAACCCCGAGGTGGCCCCAGCATTTT. The genes are TRBV4-3 and TRBJ1-5; D unresolved. The V and J ends lost 2 bases and 9 bases respectively, with 11 bases between them. The V gene's germline CDR1 is LGHNA and CDR2 YSLEER. CDR3 length: 13 amino acids.

The chain recombines TRBV7-2 with TRBJ2-7, with D possibly matching TRBD2 (7 bases). The germline CDR1 and CDR2 sequences are SGHTA and FQGNSA. The CDR3 covers 13 residues. Deletions cut 5 bases from V and 6 bases from J, with 14 bases between. The CDR3 loop reads CASSTQRDTEQYF. DNA for the CDR3: TGTGCCAGCAGCACTCAGCGGGACACCGAGCAGTACTTC.

The chain uses TRBV25-1 and TRBJ2-5; 10 bases are shared with TRBD2. CDR1 and CDR2 (germline): MGHDK, SYGVNS. V was clipped by 8 bases and J by 5 bases; unmatched bases: 11. This CDR3 contains 15 residues. CDR3 DNA sequence: TGTGCCAGCCGACTGGAGCGGGGGGGCAGGGAGACCCAGTACTTC. Translation: CASRLERGGRETQYF.